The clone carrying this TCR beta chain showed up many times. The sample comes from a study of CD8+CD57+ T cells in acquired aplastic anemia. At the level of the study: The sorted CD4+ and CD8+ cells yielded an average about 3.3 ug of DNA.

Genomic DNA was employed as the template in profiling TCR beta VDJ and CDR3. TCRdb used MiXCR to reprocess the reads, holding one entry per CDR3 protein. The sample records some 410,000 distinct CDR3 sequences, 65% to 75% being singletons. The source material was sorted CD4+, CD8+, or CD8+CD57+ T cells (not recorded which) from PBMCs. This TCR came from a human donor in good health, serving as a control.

In DNA form, the CDR3 reads TGTGCCAGTATCTCAGGGGGATCGGGGACCGGGGAGCTGTTTTTT. Residues: CASISGGSGTGELFF. V is TRBV19 and J is TRBJ2-2; 7 nucleotides match TRBD1. The CDR3 totals 15 residues. The J segment lost 5 bases and the V segment lost 7 bases, leaving 10 bases of the junction unmatched. Germline CDR1 is LNHDA and CDR2 is SQIVND (reference sequence).